This T cell receptor (beta chain) was sequenced in a study of blood T cell repertoires in COVID-19. Overall study: Sample material is recorded as cDNA or gDNA derived from T cells, B-cell-depleted T cells, or PBMCs.

Trimming cost V 2 bases and J 9 bases; bases outside gene matches: 14. The CDR3 covers 17 residues. The germline V gene has CDR1 SGHRS and CDR2 YFSETQ. Libraries were prepared by immunoSEQ multiplex PCR; TCRdb keeps only in-frame clonotypes and omits some of them. Of about 240,000 clones in the sample, around 80% were seen once. The source of this sequence is a woman aged 18-35 years with acute or convalescent COVID-19. The material sequenced was peripheral blood. V gene TRBV5-1 combines with J gene TRBJ1-4; 9 bases are shared with TRBD1. CDR3 nucleotides: TGCGCCAGCAGCTTACCCGGGACAGGGAGCTTATCGAAAAAACTGTTTTTT. Amino acids: CASSLPGTGSLSKKLFF. The variable domain in full, with the rest retrieved from reference TRBV5-1 and TRBJ1-4, is KAGVTQTPRYLIKTRGQQVTLSCSPISGHRSVSWYQQTPGQGLQFLFEYFSETQRNKGNFPGRFSGRQFSNSRSEMNVSTLELGDSALYLCASSLPGTGSLSKKLFFGSGTQLSVL.